These T cell receptor beta chains were read from a single sample in a study of T cell responses to AZD1222 COVID-19 vaccine. Sequencing was performed with immunoSEQ multiplex PCR; in TCRdb, only in-frame clones are kept and a portion is missing. The table lists more than 25,000 clones, 75% to 90% of them singletons. Here the sequenced sample was peripheral blood, taken on day 0 of AZD1222 vaccination. Receptor source: an adult in good health. Both conserved end residues are part of each CDR3. D genes are given only for firm matches. Clone sizes are given selectively: once, few, many, or a class where the clone is expanded.

cdr3_nt: TGTGCCAGCTCACCATCGGGGGAGGGCCGTTCCAGCGAGCAGTACTTC
cdr3_aa: CASSPSGEGRSSEQYF
clone_size: NA
j_call: TRBJ2-7
v_call: TRBV18
d_call: TRBD2

cdr3_nt: TGTGCCACCAGTGGGGTCGGGACCGGCTCCTACAATGAGCAGTTCTTC
cdr3_aa: CATSGVGTGSYNEQFF
clone_size: NA
j_call: TRBJ2-1
v_call: TRBV24-1
d_call: NA

cdr3_nt: TGTGCCAGCAGATACACTAGCGGGAGATCCTACGAGCAGTACTTC
cdr3_aa: CASRYTSGRSYEQYF
clone_size: NA
j_call: TRBJ2-7
v_call: TRBV27
d_call: TRBD2

cdr3_nt: TGTGCCAGCAGCTTCGGCACGGCTAATGAAAAACTGTTTTTT
cdr3_aa: CASSFGTANEKLFF
clone_size: NA
j_call: TRBJ1-4
v_call: TRBV7-8
d_call: NA

cdr3_nt: TGTGCCAGCACCCGGGGGGGATCCTACGAGCAGTACTTC
cdr3_aa: CASTRGGSYEQYF
clone_size: NA
j_call: TRBJ2-7
v_call: TRBV3-1/TRBV3-2
d_call: TRBD2

cdr3_nt: TGTGCCAGCAGCCTACAGAGTAACACTGAAGCTTTCTTT
cdr3_aa: CASSLQSNTEAFF
clone_size: NA
j_call: TRBJ1-1
v_call: TRBV7-9
d_call: NA

cdr3_nt: TGTGCCAGCAGCTTAGGCGGGGACAGGAGTAGGCCCCAGCATTTT
cdr3_aa: CASSLGGDRSRPQHF
clone_size: NA
j_call: TRBJ1-5
v_call: TRBV7-2
d_call: TRBD1

cdr3_nt: TGCGCCAGCAGCCAAGATATTATCAGGGGCGGACGGTTGAATGAAAAACTGTTTTTT
cdr3_aa: CASSQDIIRGGRLNEKLFF
clone_size: NA
j_call: TRBJ1-4
v_call: TRBV4-1
d_call: NA

cdr3_nt: TGCAGCGTCGGAGATGAGCAGTTCTTC
cdr3_aa: CSVGDEQFF
clone_size: NA
j_call: TRBJ2-1
v_call: TRBV29-1
d_call: NA

cdr3_nt: TGTGCCAGCAGTTACCCGGGACAGGCTCTTGGGAGGCAGCCCCAGCATTTT
cdr3_aa: CASSYPGQALGRQPQHF
clone_size: NA
j_call: TRBJ1-5
v_call: TRBV2
d_call: TRBD1

cdr3_nt: TGTGCCAGCAGTTTTCCAGGGGCAGGAGGCACTGAAGCTTTCTTT
cdr3_aa: CASSFPGAGGTEAFF
clone_size: NA
j_call: TRBJ1-1
v_call: TRBV28
d_call: NA

cdr3_nt: TGTGCCAGCAGCTCAGGAGGGTCTGACAATCCTAATGAAAAACTGTTTTTT
cdr3_aa: CASSSGGSDNPNEKLFF
clone_size: NA
j_call: TRBJ1-4
v_call: TRBV7-9
d_call: NA

cdr3_nt: TGTGCCAGCAGCCATAGGGACAGTCAAGAGACCCAGTACTTC
cdr3_aa: CASSHRDSQETQYF
clone_size: NA
j_call: TRBJ2-5
v_call: TRBV6-5
d_call: TRBD1

cdr3_nt: TGTGCCAGCGACAGGTATAGCAATCAGCCCCAGCATTTT
cdr3_aa: CASDRYSNQPQHF
clone_size: NA
j_call: TRBJ1-5
v_call: TRBV19
d_call: NA

cdr3_nt: TGCGCCAGCAGCCGGATCGCGGGGTCCTACAATGAGCAGTTCTTC
cdr3_aa: CASSRIAGSYNEQFF
clone_size: NA
j_call: TRBJ2-1
v_call: TRBV5-1
d_call: NA

cdr3_nt: TGTGCCTGGAGTGTAGTGGGGGGATCCTACTATGGCTACACCTTC
cdr3_aa: CAWSVVGGSYYGYTF
clone_size: NA
j_call: TRBJ1-2
v_call: TRBV30
d_call: NA

cdr3_nt: TGTGCCTGGAGTGTTTTCTCTCCGGGACAGGGGGTTGATCAGCCCCAGCATTTT
cdr3_aa: CAWSVFSPGQGVDQPQHF
clone_size: once
j_call: TRBJ1-5
v_call: TRBV30
d_call: TRBD1